Presented here are 12 T cell receptor beta chains from one specimen sequenced in a study of blood T cells in healthy people across ages. Primed by a sample-barcoded 5' primer and a J-beta primer mix, a second PCR proceeded for roughly 6 to 12 cycles. TCRdb itself ran the 5' RACE reads through MiXCR, one entry per CDR3 protein. The sample has about 730,000 distinct CDR3 sequences, 35% to 45% seen once. The sample was blood. These receptor sequences come from a woman between 55 and 75 years old in good health.

The chain couples TRBV28 to TRBJ1-2, with no clear D. Germline CDR1 is MDHEN and CDR2 is SYDVKM. There are 14 residues in the CDR3. Trimming pared 7 bases from V and 0 bases from J, leaving 12 bases between. This CDR3 reads CASKRDGTNYGYTF. In DNA, the CDR3 is TGTGCCAGCAAGAGAGACGGAACTAACTATGGCTACACCTTC.

This clonotype has more than one count but fewer than ten. This rearrangement joins TRBV5-5 to TRBJ2-7; perhaps TRBD1 as D (6 bases). The CDR3 sequence is 14 residues long. V was pared by 3 bases and J by 0 bases, with 10 bases between. Germline CDR1 reads SGHKS; CDR2 reads YYEKEE (reference sequence). The CDR3: CASSWDTYSYEQYF. The DNA of the CDR3 is TGTGCCAGCAGCTGGGACACTTACTCCTACGAGCAGTACTTC.

The genes are TRBV9 and TRBJ2-3; D remains unclear. V was clipped by 0 bases and J by 6 bases, with 8 bases between them. CDR3 size: 13 residues. Germline V lookup: CDR1 SGDLS, CDR2 YYNGEE. This CDR3 is CASSVDMMDTQYF. For the CDR3, the DNA is TGTGCCAGCAGCGTAGATATGATGGATACGCAGTATTTT.

This chain links TRBV12-3 or TRBV12-4 with TRBJ1-5, with TRBD1 matching over 8 bases. The CDR3 consists of 16 residues. The V and J ends lost 4 bases and 1 base, in that order; junction bases with no gene match: 6. The CDR3 DNA reads TGTGCCAGCAGTTCCGACAGGGGAATGAGCAATCAGCCCCAGCATTTT. Translated, it gives CASSSDRGMSNQPQHF.

On this clonotype: Compared with germline, one end of the junction differs, possibly owing to a read error. V is TRBV5-4 and J is TRBJ2-3, with TRBD2 as a possible D gene (5 bases). The germline V gene has CDR1 SGHNT and CDR2 YYREEE (reference sequence). The CDR3 contains 15 residues. The CDR3 is CASSLDTSGTDTRYF. The DNA of the CDR3 is TGTGCCAGCAGCTTGGATACCAGCGGCACAGATACGCGGTATTTT.

This clonotype has only a few counts. The chain combines TRBV27 with TRBJ2-3, with 7 positions matching TRBD1. Germline V lookup: CDR1 MNHEY, CDR2 SMNVEV (reference sequence). After removal of 4 bases from V and 5 bases from J, the junction contained 6 bases not matched to a gene. CDR3 length: 14 amino acids. The CDR3 DNA reads TGTGCCAGCAGTTCCAACCAGGGGGTAGATACGCAGTATTTT. Its protein is CASSSNQGVDTQYF.

The gene calls are TRBV6-1 and TRBJ1-6; D is ambiguous. V lost 1 base and J lost 9, with 10 bases in between. The CDR3 is made up of 14 amino acids. Per germline, CDR1 MNHNS and CDR2 SASEGT. The CDR3 DNA is TGTGCCAGCAGTGAAGGAGGGATTTCTTCACCCCTCCACTTT. This gives the protein CASSEGGISSPLHF.

A remark on this clonotype: Just one base apart from a much larger clone, this may be a read error. J is TRBJ2-5 and V is TRBV3-1; 7 bases line up with TRBD2. The V gene end was trimmed by 5 bases and the J gene end by 11 bases; junction bases not matched to a gene: 14. The CDR3 runs to 14 residues. Germline lookup yields CDR1 LGHDT and CDR2 YNNKEL (reference sequence). The CDR3, as DNA: TGTGCCAGCAGCTCTCGTCTCGGGGGGAATGAGCAGTACTTC. Protein: CASSSRLGGNEQYF.

This clonotype was picked up a small number of times. V is TRBV28 and J is TRBJ2-1, with 9 bases that match TRBD2. Trimming cost V 4 bases and J 8 bases; bases outside gene matches: 9. The CDR3 is made up of 15 amino acids. In germline, CDR1 is MDHEN, CDR2 SYDVKM. The CDR3 coding sequence is TGTGCCAGCAGTTCTAGCGGGAAAACTGGGGATGAGCAGTTCTTC. It specifies CASSSSGKTGDEQFF.

This clonotype was observed a handful of times. The chain uses TRBV7-2 and TRBJ2-1, with a possible D match to TRBD2 (6 bases). In germline, CDR1 is SGHTA, CDR2 FQGNSA. The CDR3 extends over 16 amino acids. Trimming cost V 2 bases and J 8 bases, with 19 bases left between them. CDR3 in amino acids: CASSLQALATGDEQFF. DNA of the CDR3: TGTGCCAGCAGCTTACAGGCACTAGCTACTGGGGATGAGCAGTTCTTC.

In this sample, this clonotype turned up many times. The chain links TRBV27 to TRBJ1-2; maybe TRBD1 (6 bases). Germline V gene data show CDR1 as MNHEY and CDR2 as SMNVEV (reference sequence). V was shortened by 4 bases and J by 3 bases, with 15 bases between the two germline ends. The CDR3 contains 15 residues. CDR3 DNA sequence: TGTGCCAGCAGTTCATTTGGACAGTCTGACTATGGCTACACCTTC. Encoded protein: CASSSFGQSDYGYTF.

The chain couples TRBV4-2 to TRBJ2-4; 8 nucleotides line up with TRBD2. There are 19 residues in the CDR3. V was clipped by 3 bases and J by 8 bases; unmatched bases: 21. Germline V gene lookup returns CDR1 LGHNA and CDR2 YNFKEQ. The chain's CDR3 is CASSHSFGGADQARDIQYF. CDR3 sequence (DNA): TGTGCCAGCAGCCATTCTTTCGGGGGGGCCGATCAGGCTAGGGACATTCAGTACTTC.